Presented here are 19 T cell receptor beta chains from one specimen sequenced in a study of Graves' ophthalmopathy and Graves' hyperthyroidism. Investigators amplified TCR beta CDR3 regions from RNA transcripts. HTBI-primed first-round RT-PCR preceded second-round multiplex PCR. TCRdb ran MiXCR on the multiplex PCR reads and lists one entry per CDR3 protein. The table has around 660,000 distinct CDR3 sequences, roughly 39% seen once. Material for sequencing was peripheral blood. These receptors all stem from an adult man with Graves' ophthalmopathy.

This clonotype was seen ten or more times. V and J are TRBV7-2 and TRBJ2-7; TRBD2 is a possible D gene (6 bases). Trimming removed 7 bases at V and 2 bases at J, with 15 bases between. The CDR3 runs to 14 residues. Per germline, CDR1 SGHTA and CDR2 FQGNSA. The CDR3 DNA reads TGTGCCAGCACCCCCGCCGGGGGAGCCTACGAGCAGTACTTC. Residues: CASTPAGGAYEQYF.

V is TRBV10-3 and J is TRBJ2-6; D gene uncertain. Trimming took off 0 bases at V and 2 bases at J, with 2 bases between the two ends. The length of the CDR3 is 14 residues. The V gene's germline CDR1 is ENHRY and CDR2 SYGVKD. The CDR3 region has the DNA TGTGCCATCAGTGAGTCACCTGGGGCCAACGTCCTGACTTTC. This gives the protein CAISESPGANVLTF.

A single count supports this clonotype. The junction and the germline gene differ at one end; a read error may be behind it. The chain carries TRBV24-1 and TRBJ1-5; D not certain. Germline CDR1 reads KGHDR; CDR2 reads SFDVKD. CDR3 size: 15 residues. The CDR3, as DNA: TGTGCCAGCAGTGCCTCCCAGGTTAGCAATCAGCCCCAGCATTTT. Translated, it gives CASSASQVSNQPQHF.

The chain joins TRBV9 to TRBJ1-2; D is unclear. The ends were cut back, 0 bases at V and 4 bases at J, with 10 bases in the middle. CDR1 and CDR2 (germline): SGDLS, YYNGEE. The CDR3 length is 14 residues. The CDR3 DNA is TGTGCCAGCAGCGTAGCTCAAGGGTTCTATGGCTACACCTTC. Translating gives CASSVAQGFYGYTF.

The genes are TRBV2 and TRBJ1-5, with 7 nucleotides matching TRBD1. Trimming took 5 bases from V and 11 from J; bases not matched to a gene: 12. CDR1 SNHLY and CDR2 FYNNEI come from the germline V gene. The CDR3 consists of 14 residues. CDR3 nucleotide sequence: TGTGCCAGCAGTCTAGACCCCAGGGGGGAGACCCAGCATTTT. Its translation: CASSLDPRGETQHF.

The CDR3 nucleotides are TGTGCCACCGGGGACCCAGGGAGCACTGAAGCTTTCTTT. This gives the protein CATGDPGSTEAFF. This rearrangement joins TRBV10-3 to TRBJ1-1, with TRBD1 as a possible D gene (5 bases). V shed 10 bases and J shed 4 bases, with 16 bases lying between them. Germline CDR1 is ENHRY and CDR2 is SYGVKD. This CDR3 is built from 13 residues.

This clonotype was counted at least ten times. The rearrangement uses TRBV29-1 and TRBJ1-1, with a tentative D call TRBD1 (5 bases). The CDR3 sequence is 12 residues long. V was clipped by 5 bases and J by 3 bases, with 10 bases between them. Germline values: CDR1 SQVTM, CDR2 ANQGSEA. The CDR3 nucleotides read TGCAGCGTTCAGGGTGACTACACTGAAGCTTTCTTT. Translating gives CSVQGDYTEAFF.

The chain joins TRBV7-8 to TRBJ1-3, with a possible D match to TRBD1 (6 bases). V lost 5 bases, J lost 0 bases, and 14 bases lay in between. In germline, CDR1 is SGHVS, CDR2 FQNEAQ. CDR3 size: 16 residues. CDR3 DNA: TGTGCCAGCAGCCCCTCGGGGACAAGCTCTGGAAACACCATATATTTT. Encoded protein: CASSPSGTSSGNTIYF.

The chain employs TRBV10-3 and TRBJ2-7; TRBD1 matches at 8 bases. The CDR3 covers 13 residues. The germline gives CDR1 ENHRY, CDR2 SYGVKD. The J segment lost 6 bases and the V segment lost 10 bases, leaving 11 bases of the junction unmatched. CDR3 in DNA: TGTGCCAGCGTGGGACAGGACTCCCCCGAGCAGTACTTC. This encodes CASVGQDSPEQYF.

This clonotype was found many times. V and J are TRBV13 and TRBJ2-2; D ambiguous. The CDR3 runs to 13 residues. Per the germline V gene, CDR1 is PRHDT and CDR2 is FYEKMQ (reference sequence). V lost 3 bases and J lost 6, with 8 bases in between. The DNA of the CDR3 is TGTGCCAGCAGCTTCGAAGGGCCCGGGGAGCTGTTTTTT. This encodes CASSFEGPGELFF.

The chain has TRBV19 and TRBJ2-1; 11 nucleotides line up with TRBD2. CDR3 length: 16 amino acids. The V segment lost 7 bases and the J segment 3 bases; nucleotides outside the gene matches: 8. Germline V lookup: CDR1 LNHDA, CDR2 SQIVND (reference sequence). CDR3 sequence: CASTHSGTSGYNEQFF. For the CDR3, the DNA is TGTGCCAGTACGCATTCCGGGACTAGCGGCTACAATGAGCAGTTCTTC.

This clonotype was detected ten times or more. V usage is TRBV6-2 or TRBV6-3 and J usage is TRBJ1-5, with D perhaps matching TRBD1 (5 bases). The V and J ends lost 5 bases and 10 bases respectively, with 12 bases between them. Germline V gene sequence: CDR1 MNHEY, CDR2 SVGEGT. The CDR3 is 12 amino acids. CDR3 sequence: CASSPTAVPQHF. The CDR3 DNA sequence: TGTGCCAGCAGTCCGACAGCCGTCCCCCAGCATTTT.

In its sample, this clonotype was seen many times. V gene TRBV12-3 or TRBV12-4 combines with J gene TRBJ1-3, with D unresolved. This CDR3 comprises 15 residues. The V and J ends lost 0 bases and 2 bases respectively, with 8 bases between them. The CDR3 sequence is CASSLAAGTGNTIYF. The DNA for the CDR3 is TGTGCCAGCAGTTTAGCAGCAGGCACTGGAAACACCATATATTTT.

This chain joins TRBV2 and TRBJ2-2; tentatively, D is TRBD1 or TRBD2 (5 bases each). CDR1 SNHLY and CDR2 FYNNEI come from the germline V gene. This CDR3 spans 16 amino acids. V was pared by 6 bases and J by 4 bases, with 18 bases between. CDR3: CASSAMGLASTGELFF. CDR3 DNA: TGTGCCAGCAGCGCCATGGGGCTAGCTAGCACCGGGGAGCTGTTTTTT.

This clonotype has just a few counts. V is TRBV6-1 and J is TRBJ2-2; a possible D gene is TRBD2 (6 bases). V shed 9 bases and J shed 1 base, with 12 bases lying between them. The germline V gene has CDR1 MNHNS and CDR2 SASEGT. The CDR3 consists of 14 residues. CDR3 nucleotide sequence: TGTGCCAGTAACTACGGGGGGAACACCGGGGAGCTGTTTTTT. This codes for CASNYGGNTGELFF.

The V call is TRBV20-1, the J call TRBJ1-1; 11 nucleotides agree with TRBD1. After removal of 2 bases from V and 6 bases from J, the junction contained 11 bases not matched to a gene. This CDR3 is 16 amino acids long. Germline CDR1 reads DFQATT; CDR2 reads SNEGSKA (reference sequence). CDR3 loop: CSARNPRDRGEAEAFF. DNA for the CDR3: TGCAGTGCTAGAAACCCCCGGGACAGGGGGGAGGCTGAAGCTTTCTTT.

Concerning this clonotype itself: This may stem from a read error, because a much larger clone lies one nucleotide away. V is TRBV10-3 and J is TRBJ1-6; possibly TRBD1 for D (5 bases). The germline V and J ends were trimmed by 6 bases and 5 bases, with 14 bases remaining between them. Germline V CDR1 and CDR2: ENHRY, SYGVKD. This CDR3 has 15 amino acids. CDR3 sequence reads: CAISLRQSDNSPLHF. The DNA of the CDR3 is TGTGCCATCAGCCTCAGACAGAGCGATAATTCACCCCTCCACTTT.

The CDR3: CSFPSGGAGTQYF. CDR3 DNA sequence: TGCAGCTTTCCAAGCGGGGGGGCGGGGACCCAGTACTTC. This chain joins TRBV29-1 and TRBJ2-5; TRBD2 agrees at 10 bases. CDR1 is SQVTM and CDR2 is ANQGSEA in the germline V gene. With V trimmed by 8 bases and J by 7 bases, 10 bases remained unmatched. The CDR3 covers 13 residues. The variable domain in full, with the rest retrieved from reference TRBV29-1 and TRBJ2-5, is SAVISQKPSRDICQRGTSLTIQCQVDSQVTMMFWYRQQPGQSLTLIATANQGSEATYESGFVIDKFPISRPNLTFSTLTVSNMSPEDSSIYLCSFPSGGAGTQYFGPGTRLLVL.

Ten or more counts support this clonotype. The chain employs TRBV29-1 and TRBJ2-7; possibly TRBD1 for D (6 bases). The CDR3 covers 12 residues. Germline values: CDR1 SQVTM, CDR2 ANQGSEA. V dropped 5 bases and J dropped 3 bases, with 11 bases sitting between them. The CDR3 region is CSVWTESYEQYF. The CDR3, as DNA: TGCAGCGTTTGGACAGAAAGCTACGAGCAGTACTTC.